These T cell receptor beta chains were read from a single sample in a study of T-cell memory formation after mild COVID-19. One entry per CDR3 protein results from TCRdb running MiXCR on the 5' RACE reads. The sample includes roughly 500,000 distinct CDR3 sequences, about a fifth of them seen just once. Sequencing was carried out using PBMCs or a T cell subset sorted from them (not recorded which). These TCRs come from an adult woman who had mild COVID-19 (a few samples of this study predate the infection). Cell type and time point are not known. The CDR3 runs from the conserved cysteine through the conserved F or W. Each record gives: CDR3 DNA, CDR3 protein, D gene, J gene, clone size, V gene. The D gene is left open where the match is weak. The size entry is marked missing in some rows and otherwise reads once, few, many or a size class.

CDR3 DNA: TGCGCCAGCAGCTTGGCGCAGGGAGACACCGGGGAGCTGTTTTTT
CDR3 protein: CASSLAQGDTGELFF
D gene: -
J gene: TRBJ2-2
clone size: -
V gene: TRBV5-1

CDR3 DNA: TGCAGCGTAGTCCGGACTAGCGGGGGGCCGGATACGCAGTATTTT
CDR3 protein: CSVVRTSGGPDTQYF
D gene: TRBD2
J gene: TRBJ2-3
clone size: -
V gene: TRBV29-1

CDR3 DNA: TGTGCCAGCAGCCAGACCAGCGGGGGGCCCTACAATGAGCAGTTCTTC
CDR3 protein: CASSQTSGGPYNEQFF
D gene: TRBD2
J gene: TRBJ2-1
clone size: -
V gene: TRBV6-1

CDR3 DNA: TGTGCCAGCAGCGTGAGCGGGAGTCGCGTTGTAGCCAAAAACATTCAGTACTTC
CDR3 protein: CASSVSGSRVVAKNIQYF
D gene: TRBD2
J gene: TRBJ2-4
clone size: -
V gene: TRBV7-2

CDR3 DNA: TGTGCCAGCAGTTCGTCTCTTCCGGGACTACCCACCGGGGAGCTGTTTTTT
CDR3 protein: CASSSSLPGLPTGELFF
D gene: TRBD2
J gene: TRBJ2-2
clone size: -
V gene: TRBV6-2/TRBV6-3

CDR3 DNA: TGTGCCAGCGGCCTCCACGGGAGTACGCAGTATTTT
CDR3 protein: CASGLHGSTQYF
D gene: -
J gene: TRBJ2-3
clone size: few
V gene: TRBV7-3

CDR3 DNA: TGTGCCAGCAGTCAACCCCGACAGGGAATGTTGAACACTGAAGCTTTCTTT
CDR3 protein: CASSQPRQGMLNTEAFF
D gene: TRBD1
J gene: TRBJ1-1
clone size: -
V gene: TRBV6-6

CDR3 DNA: TGTGCCACCAGCCCATGGACCCCACACGAGACGGATACGCAGTATTTT
CDR3 protein: CATSPWTPHETDTQYF
D gene: -
J gene: TRBJ2-3
clone size: -
V gene: TRBV24-1

CDR3 DNA: TGTGCCAGCAGTTCATATAATTCCGGGACAGGATTCTTC
CDR3 protein: CASSSYNSGTGFF
D gene: TRBD1
J gene: TRBJ2-1
clone size: -
V gene: TRBV12-3/TRBV12-4

CDR3 DNA: TGTGCCAGCTCCCAAATACAGGGGAACACCATATATTTT
CDR3 protein: CASSQIQGNTIYF
D gene: TRBD1
J gene: TRBJ1-3
clone size: -
V gene: TRBV6-5

CDR3 DNA: TGTGCCAGCAGAACGAGCGGGACAGCACTGTTTTTT
CDR3 protein: CASRTSGTALFF
D gene: TRBD1
J gene: TRBJ1-4
clone size: -
V gene: TRBV12-3/TRBV12-4

CDR3 DNA: TGTGCCAGCAGCGGGGCACTCGCACCCAAGACCCAGTACTTC
CDR3 protein: CASSGALAPKTQYF
D gene: -
J gene: TRBJ2-5
clone size: -
V gene: TRBV11-2

CDR3 DNA: TGTGCCAGCAGCTCATACCTATCAGGGTATAATGAGCAGTTCTTC
CDR3 protein: CASSSYLSGYNEQFF
D gene: -
J gene: TRBJ2-1
clone size: many
V gene: TRBV5-6

CDR3 DNA: TGTGCCAGCGGTCCCACCGGGTCTCGGGAAAAACTGTTTTTT
CDR3 protein: CASGPTGSREKLFF
D gene: -
J gene: TRBJ1-4
clone size: few
V gene: TRBV3-1

CDR3 DNA: TGCGCCAGCAGCTTGTCTCGCTCCGGCCACATGGGGCGGTGGCAGGATTGCGAGCAGTACTTC
CDR3 protein: CASSLSRSGHMGRWQDCEQYF
D gene: -
J gene: TRBJ2-7
clone size: few
V gene: TRBV5-1

CDR3 DNA: TGTGCCAGCAGTTCTAGCGGGATGAGCTACAATGAGCAGTTCTTC
CDR3 protein: CASSSSGMSYNEQFF
D gene: TRBD2
J gene: TRBJ2-1
clone size: few
V gene: TRBV7-8

CDR3 DNA: TGTGCCAGCAGCTCCGGGACAGGGATGGAGACCCAGTACTTC
CDR3 protein: CASSSGTGMETQYF
D gene: TRBD1
J gene: TRBJ2-5
clone size: few
V gene: TRBV7-9

CDR3 DNA: TGTGCCAGCAGCCACTCCGGGACAGGGGAAAACATTCAGTACTTC
CDR3 protein: CASSHSGTGENIQYF
D gene: TRBD1
J gene: TRBJ2-4
clone size: few
V gene: TRBV3-1

CDR3 DNA: TGTGCCAGCAGCCTAGAAACGGTATGGTTCAGCGGCAACGAGCAGTACTTC
CDR3 protein: CASSLETVWFSGNEQYF
D gene: -
J gene: TRBJ2-7
clone size: -
V gene: TRBV7-9

CDR3 DNA: TGCAGCGCTAAGACAGGGGCATCCATCCACGAGCAGTACTTC
CDR3 protein: CSAKTGASIHEQYF
D gene: TRBD1
J gene: TRBJ2-7
clone size: -
V gene: TRBV29-1

CDR3 DNA: TGTGCCAGCAGCTCACAAGCGGGAGGTTATAACAATGAGCAGTTCTTC
CDR3 protein: CASSSQAGGYNNEQFF
D gene: TRBD2
J gene: TRBJ2-1
clone size: -
V gene: TRBV11-1

CDR3 DNA: TGTGCCAGCAGTCAGAGGGCTAGCAATCAGCCCCAGCATTTT
CDR3 protein: CASSQRASNQPQHF
D gene: -
J gene: TRBJ1-5
clone size: -
V gene: TRBV3-1

CDR3 DNA: TGCAGTGCTAGAGACCCAAGGACAGGTCCCTACGAGCAGTACTTC
CDR3 protein: CSARDPRTGPYEQYF
D gene: TRBD1
J gene: TRBJ2-7
clone size: few
V gene: TRBV20-1

CDR3 DNA: TGTGCCAGCAGTTTAAGAGGGGCGGATGAAAAACTGTTTTTT
CDR3 protein: CASSLRGADEKLFF
D gene: -
J gene: TRBJ1-4
clone size: few
V gene: TRBV12-3/TRBV12-4

CDR3 DNA: TGTGCCACCAGGGCAAGGGGGCAGATAGTTAATGAGCAGTTCTTC
CDR3 protein: CATRARGQIVNEQFF
D gene: TRBD1
J gene: TRBJ2-1
clone size: few
V gene: TRBV24-1

CDR3 DNA: TGTGCCAGCAGCGATTCGAGGTACAATGAGCAGTTCTTC
CDR3 protein: CASSDSRYNEQFF
D gene: -
J gene: TRBJ2-1
clone size: -
V gene: TRBV6-5

CDR3 DNA: TGTGCCAGCAGCCAAGCCTTCCGACTCTCCTACAATGAGCAGTTCTTC
CDR3 protein: CASSQAFRLSYNEQFF
D gene: -
J gene: TRBJ2-1
clone size: many
V gene: TRBV14

CDR3 DNA: TGCGCCAGCAGCTTGGATGGGGTCAATCAGCCCCAGCATTTT
CDR3 protein: CASSLDGVNQPQHF
D gene: -
J gene: TRBJ1-5
clone size: few
V gene: TRBV5-1

CDR3 DNA: TGCGCCAGCAGCTCAGGGGCAAACACCGGGGAGCTGTTTTTT
CDR3 protein: CASSSGANTGELFF
D gene: -
J gene: TRBJ2-2
clone size: few
V gene: TRBV5-1

CDR3 DNA: TGTGCCAGCAGCCTCAGCCCCCCTGGGGCCAACGTCCTGACTTTC
CDR3 protein: CASSLSPPGANVLTF
D gene: -
J gene: TRBJ2-6
clone size: -
V gene: TRBV7-2

CDR3 DNA: TGCGCCAGCAGCCAAGACTCAGACTCCTACGAGCAGTACTTC
CDR3 protein: CASSQDSDSYEQYF
D gene: -
J gene: TRBJ2-7
clone size: few
V gene: TRBV4-3

CDR3 DNA: TGTGCCAGCAGCCCACTAGCGGGAGGATTGTACGAGCAGTACTTC
CDR3 protein: CASSPLAGGLYEQYF
D gene: TRBD2
J gene: TRBJ2-7
clone size: few
V gene: TRBV4-2

CDR3 DNA: TGCAGCGCCGCCTCAACAGCTACTGGAAACACCATATATTTT
CDR3 protein: CSAASTATGNTIYF
D gene: -
J gene: TRBJ1-3
clone size: -
V gene: TRBV29-1

CDR3 DNA: TGTGCCAGCAGCTTATTATTAGCGGGGGGGCACACCGGGGAGCTGTTTTTT
CDR3 protein: CASSLLLAGGHTGELFF
D gene: TRBD2
J gene: TRBJ2-2
clone size: few
V gene: TRBV11-2

CDR3 DNA: TGCGCCAGCTCCCCCGGCTCAGGCAAAAACATTCAGTACTTC
CDR3 protein: CASSPGSGKNIQYF
D gene: -
J gene: TRBJ2-4
clone size: few
V gene: TRBV4-1

CDR3 DNA: TGTGCCACCAGTGACCCGGGACTAGCGGGAGTCTGGGCAGATACGCAGTATTTT
CDR3 protein: CATSDPGLAGVWADTQYF
D gene: TRBD2
J gene: TRBJ2-3
clone size: -
V gene: TRBV24-1

CDR3 DNA: TGTGCCAGCAGCTCTCAGCGCTCCTACAATGAGCAGTTCTTC
CDR3 protein: CASSSQRSYNEQFF
D gene: -
J gene: TRBJ2-1
clone size: -
V gene: TRBV7-2

CDR3 DNA: TGTGCCAGCAGCCAACGACCGAACACCGGGGAGCTGTTTTTT
CDR3 protein: CASSQRPNTGELFF
D gene: -
J gene: TRBJ2-2
clone size: -
V gene: TRBV3-1

CDR3 DNA: TGTGCCAGCAGCCAAGTCCGGTCAACTAATGAAAAACTGTTTTTT
CDR3 protein: CASSQVRSTNEKLFF
D gene: -
J gene: TRBJ1-4
clone size: -
V gene: TRBV3-1

CDR3 DNA: TGTGCCAGCAGCCTTCAGACAGGGGGAGGAGATACGCAGTATTTT
CDR3 protein: CASSLQTGGGDTQYF
D gene: TRBD1
J gene: TRBJ2-3
clone size: -
V gene: TRBV9

CDR3 DNA: TGTGCCAGCAGGGTGGCCCTAGCGGGACGTAATGAGCAGTTCTTC
CDR3 protein: CASRVALAGRNEQFF
D gene: TRBD2
J gene: TRBJ2-1
clone size: few
V gene: TRBV12-3/TRBV12-4

CDR3 DNA: TGTGCCAGCAGCCCATCTACAGCATATAGCAATCAGCCCCAGCATTTT
CDR3 protein: CASSPSTAYSNQPQHF
D gene: -
J gene: TRBJ1-5
clone size: few
V gene: TRBV7-8

CDR3 DNA: TGTGCCAGCAGCGTAGCAGGCTCAAGGACCCCGGACACTGAAGCTTTCTTT
CDR3 protein: CASSVAGSRTPDTEAFF
D gene: -
J gene: TRBJ1-1
clone size: -
V gene: TRBV9

CDR3 DNA: TGTGCCAGCACCACTAACCCCGTGAAGCCCCAGCATTTT
CDR3 protein: CASTTNPVKPQHF
D gene: -
J gene: TRBJ1-5
clone size: -
V gene: TRBV28

CDR3 DNA: TGTGCCAGCAGCTCGACGTCCCGGGACAGGGGGATCTACGAGCAGTACTTC
CDR3 protein: CASSSTSRDRGIYEQYF
D gene: TRBD1
J gene: TRBJ2-7
clone size: -
V gene: TRBV7-8

CDR3 DNA: TGTGCCAGCACCCTAGAGATGACAGCTTATCAGCCCCAGCATTTT
CDR3 protein: CASTLEMTAYQPQHF
D gene: -
J gene: TRBJ1-5
clone size: few
V gene: TRBV6-1

CDR3 DNA: TGTGCCATCAGTGGTCGGGACCGACTCTCCTACAATGAGCAGTTCTTC
CDR3 protein: CAISGRDRLSYNEQFF
D gene: -
J gene: TRBJ2-1
clone size: few
V gene: TRBV10-3

CDR3 DNA: TGCAGCGGGACTAGACCGGCCGGGGAGCTGTTTTTT
CDR3 protein: CSGTRPAGELFF
D gene: TRBD2
J gene: TRBJ2-2
clone size: few
V gene: TRBV29-1

CDR3 DNA: TGCGCCAGCAGCCAACCGGGACAGGGGGTTAACACCGGGGAGCTGTTTTTT
CDR3 protein: CASSQPGQGVNTGELFF
D gene: TRBD1
J gene: TRBJ2-2
clone size: -
V gene: TRBV5-1

CDR3 DNA: TGTGCCACCTTCGGGACGAACTCCTACAATGAGCAGTTCTTC
CDR3 protein: CATFGTNSYNEQFF
D gene: -
J gene: TRBJ2-1
clone size: few
V gene: TRBV7-9

CDR3 DNA: TGTGCCACCAGTGATGCCATGAGGACGGCCGATGGGGATGAGCAGTTCTTC
CDR3 protein: CATSDAMRTADGDEQFF
D gene: -
J gene: TRBJ2-1
clone size: -
V gene: TRBV24-1

CDR3 DNA: TGCGCCAGCAGCTTTAGCGGGGGGCTCAGCACAGATACGCAGTATTTT
CDR3 protein: CASSFSGGLSTDTQYF
D gene: TRBD2
J gene: TRBJ2-3
clone size: -
V gene: TRBV5-1

CDR3 DNA: TGTGCCAGCTCACCACGATTTTCATTAGAGGACGATGAAGCTTTCTTT
CDR3 protein: CASSPRFSLEDDEAFF
D gene: -
J gene: TRBJ1-1
clone size: -
V gene: TRBV18

CDR3 DNA: TGTGCCAGCAGCTTGGGAGGGCCAGGGATCCCCTGGCTTTACGAGCAGTACTTC
CDR3 protein: CASSLGGPGIPWLYEQYF
D gene: -
J gene: TRBJ2-7
clone size: -
V gene: TRBV5-4

CDR3 DNA: TGTGCCAGCAGCTTGTCCCCCGGTCGCGGGAGCTACAATGAGCAGTTCTTC
CDR3 protein: CASSLSPGRGSYNEQFF
D gene: TRBD2
J gene: TRBJ2-1
clone size: few
V gene: TRBV7-3

CDR3 DNA: TGCGCCAGAACTCTCGGAACATTGAACACTGAAGCTTTCTTT
CDR3 protein: CARTLGTLNTEAFF
D gene: -
J gene: TRBJ1-1
clone size: -
V gene: TRBV5-1

CDR3 DNA: TGTGCTAGTGGTCCCGGACTCGATTACAATGAGCAGTTCTTC
CDR3 protein: CASGPGLDYNEQFF
D gene: -
J gene: TRBJ2-1
clone size: few
V gene: TRBV12-5

CDR3 DNA: TGTGCCAGCAGCAATAGCGGACAGCTACCTTCGGGGACTAATGAAAAACTGTTTTTT
CDR3 protein: CASSNSGQLPSGTNEKLFF
D gene: -
J gene: TRBJ1-4
clone size: -
V gene: TRBV11-2